This TCR beta chain appears in the sequencing data of a study of early T cells in non-severe SARS-CoV-2 infection. Whole-study results and caveats: Database matching using VDJdb favored anti-spike CD8 responses, with private and CD4 specificities left missing.

Comment on this clonotype: As yet, its antigen is unknown.

TCRdb re-called the 5' RACE reads with MiXCR, one entry per CDR3 protein. The sample lists tens of thousands of distinct CDR3 sequences; just under 15% were seen once. The length of the CDR3 is 13 residues. V shed 2 bases and J shed 5 bases, with 8 bases lying between them. CDR1 is MNHNY, CDR2 SVGAGI, per germline (reference sequence). Specimen: whole blood. V gene TRBV6-6 combines with J gene TRBJ2-3, with unresolved D. This clonotype originated in an adult who was a healthcare worker with PCR-confirmed SARS-CoV-2 infection or an uninfected control (not recorded which). CDR3 residues: CASSYTIEDTQYF. The CDR3, as DNA: TGTGCCAGCAGTTACACTATCGAAGATACGCAGTATTTT.